This TCR beta chain derives from a study of T cells after yellow fever vaccination. Whole-study context: SMART-Seq v4 Ultra Low Input prepared the low-cell-number fractions.

TCRdb processed the 5' RACE reads anew with MiXCR; each CDR3 protein has one entry. This table holds 350,000 to 450,000 distinct CDR3 sequences, 6% to 8% found once. Study observations and caveats: Across the CD4 and CD8 compartments, a small share of clonotypes was present in both. Peak timing came faster in the weaker secondary response, day 5 versus 15.

In its sample, this clonotype was seen many times. What it binds is unknown. Sequencing was performed on PBMCs, taken 5 days after the yellow fever booster vaccination. The clonotype comes from a man aged 25-45 years who received the YFV17D yellow fever vaccine.

The DNA of the CDR3 is TGTGCCAGCAGATTGACAGTTCCCTGCTCCTACGAGCAGTACTTC. Translating gives CASRLTVPCSYEQYF. The V gene is TRBV21-1, the J gene TRBJ2-7; TRBD1 was called by the table and not checked on the DNA. TRBV21-1 is a pseudogene. There are 15 residues in the CDR3.